What follows are 31 T cell receptor beta chains derived from one specimen sequenced in a study of cytomegalovirus exposure and HLA in healthy donors. PCR primers comprised 60 Vbeta and 13 Jbeta primers. The method was immunoSEQ multiplex PCR; TCRdb's version includes in-frame clones alone and lacks a portion of them. The sample has 40,000 to 45,000 clones; the top ten hold under 2%. Sequencing was performed on PBMCs. All receptors come from a woman aged 25 to 39 in good health and CMV-seronegative.

The rearrangement joins TRBV5-1 to TRBJ2-7; D gene unclear. Trimming removed 4 bases from V and 5 bases from J, with 10 bases in between. This CDR3 region has 12 residues. Germline V gives CDR1 SGHRS, CDR2 YFSETQ. CDR3 in DNA: TGCGCCAGCAGCGCCCCCGGAGACGAGCAGTACTTC. This encodes CASSAPGDEQYF.

This rearrangement joins TRBV28 to TRBJ1-2, with a weak D call TRBD1 (6 bases). Germline assignment: CDR1 MDHEN and CDR2 SYDVKM. V lost 3 bases to trimming and J lost 7 bases, with 12 bases between them. The CDR3 spans 13 residues. The CDR3 DNA reads as TGTGCCAGCAGTTTTCGGCAGGGGACTGGCTACACCTTC. Translating it yields CASSFRQGTGYTF.

Here the CDR3 DNA reads TGTGCCAGCAGCTTAGAGCGGGAGATCGCCTACGAGCAGTACTTC. Its protein product is CASSLEREIAYEQYF. The chain combines TRBV7-2 with TRBJ2-7; 8 bases are a match to TRBD2. The CDR3 totals 15 residues. Germline V CDR1 and CDR2: SGHTA, FQGNSA. V was pared by 1 base and J by 2 bases, with 4 bases of the junction left unmatched.

V gene TRBV30 combines with J gene TRBJ2-5; the D gene is possibly TRBD1 (6 bases). From germline, CDR1 is GTSNPN and CDR2 SVGIG (reference sequence). The length of the CDR3 is 14 residues. V dropped 0 bases and J dropped 5 bases, with 13 bases sitting between them. CDR3 coding DNA: TGTGCCTGGAGTGTACGTGGGGGCATCGAGACCCAGTACTTC. Translation gives CAWSVRGGIETQYF.

This sequence joins TRBV6-5 and TRBJ2-7, with 9 positions matching TRBD1. This CDR3 spans 15 amino acids. Trimming at V came to 6 bases and at J to 3 bases, leaving 9 bases not matched to a gene. Per germline, CDR1 MNHEY and CDR2 SVGAGI. The CDR3 region has the DNA TGTGCCAGCAGCGACCTGGGACAGGGAGTCTACGAGCAGTACTTC. Its translation is CASSDLGQGVYEQYF.

The V call is TRBV16, the J call TRBJ2-7; 9 bases line up with TRBD1. Germline V lookup: CDR1 KGHSY, CDR2 FQNENV. This CDR3 has 16 residues. Trimming cost V 2 bases and J 5 bases; bases outside gene matches: 10. The CDR3 DNA sequence: TGTGCCAGCAGCCAAAGGATAGGACAGGGGACCGACGAGCAGTACTTC. Its protein is CASSQRIGQGTDEQYF.

V usage is TRBV6-6 and J usage is TRBJ1-2, with 10 bases lining up with TRBD1. V dropped 0 bases and J dropped 4; count of bases not matched to a gene: 5. The CDR3 sequence is 16 residues long. Per the germline V gene, CDR1 is MNHNY and CDR2 is SVGAGI (reference sequence). DNA of the CDR3: TGTGCCAGCAGTTACTCCACGACAGGGGGCATCTATGGCTACACCTTC. Its translation is CASSYSTTGGIYGYTF.

This chain uses TRBV30 with TRBJ2-1; TRBD2 aligns across 8 bases. The V segment lost 1 base and the J segment 8 bases; nucleotides outside the gene matches: 13. The germline CDR1 and CDR2 sequences are GTSNPN and SVGIG (reference sequence). The CDR3 is 16 amino acids. CDR3 bases: TGTGCCTGGAGTGCCCTTGGAGCGGGAGTATTCGATGAGCAGTTCTTC. Translating gives CAWSALGAGVFDEQFF.

The rearrangement joins TRBV6-6 to TRBJ2-7; the match to TRBD2 covers 11 bases. V was pared by 6 bases and J by 1 base, with 2 bases of the junction left unmatched. This CDR3 region has 14 residues. CDR1 is MNHNY, CDR2 SVGAGI, per germline (reference sequence). The CDR3, as DNA: TGTGCCAGCAGATTAGCGGGAGGGTCCTACGAGCAGTACTTC. It codes for CASRLAGGSYEQYF.

The chain employs TRBV18 and TRBJ1-5; 8 bases map to TRBD1. This CDR3 has 16 residues. With V trimmed by 3 bases and J by 2 bases, 6 bases remained unmatched. In germline, CDR1 is KGHSH, CDR2 LQKENI. Here the CDR3 DNA reads TGTGCCAGCTCACCTCGACAGGGGTCGGGCAATCAGCCCCAGCATTTT. This sequence encodes CASSPRQGSGNQPQHF.

The chain carries TRBV9 and TRBJ2-3, with a weak D call TRBD2 (5 bases). The V end was cut by 0 bases, the J end by 6 bases, with 11 bases between. This CDR3 contains 14 residues. Per the germline V gene, CDR1 is SGDLS and CDR2 is YYNGEE. CDR3 sequence (DNA): TGTGCCAGCAGCGTAGGAACCCCGGGGGATACGCAGTATTTT. This translates into CASSVGTPGDTQYF.

V usage is TRBV11-3 and J usage is TRBJ2-3, with 9 bases aligning to TRBD2. This CDR3 contains 16 residues. Germline V lookup: CDR1 SGHNT, CDR2 YENEEA. V was pared by 1 base and J by 2 bases, with 4 bases of the junction left unmatched. The CDR3 region has the DNA TGTGCCAGCAGCTTAGGGGCGGGAGGGCACACAGATACGCAGTATTTT. The encoded protein is CASSLGAGGHTDTQYF.

About this clone: An end of the junction does not agree with germline; a read error may underlie this. The chain links TRBV5-1 to TRBJ2-3; TRBD2 matches 11 bases. The CDR3 runs 18 residues. Germline CDR1 and CDR2: SGHRS and YFSETQ. The CDR3 region is CASSPGTSGWVTTDKQYF. The CDR3 DNA sequence: TGCGCCAGCAGCCCCGGGACTAGCGGTTGGGTGACCACAGATAAGCAGTATTTT.

The chain has TRBV30 and TRBJ1-6, with 8 bases lining up with TRBD1. Germline loops: CDR1 GTSNPN, CDR2 SVGIG (reference sequence). The ends lost 4 bases at V and 3 bases at J; junction bases unmatched: 14. The CDR3 is 18 amino acids. CDR3 region: CAWNRDRPSPIYNSPLHF. As DNA, the CDR3 is TGTGCCTGGAACCGGGACAGGCCATCCCCTATCTATAATTCACCCCTCCACTTT.

The chain links TRBV28 to TRBJ1-4; no firm D call. The CDR3 totals 16 residues. Germline-derived CDR1 and CDR2 are MDHEN and SYDVKM. V was shortened by 7 bases and J by 3 bases, with 18 bases between the two germline ends. The CDR3 nucleotides read TGTGCCAGCACTCCCGTCGGTGGTACGGCTAATGAAAAACTGTTTTTT. Translation: CASTPVGGTANEKLFF.

The chain has TRBV30 and TRBJ2-7; weak D call: TRBD2 (6 bases). Germline values: CDR1 GTSNPN, CDR2 SVGIG (reference sequence). The CDR3 is made up of 13 amino acids. CDR3 residues: CAFTGGLDYEQYF. In nucleotides, the CDR3 is TGTGCTTTCACCGGGGGTTTGGACTACGAGCAGTACTTC.

The chain is built from TRBV30 and TRBJ1-2; maybe TRBD1 (6 bases). Germline CDR1 GTSNPN, CDR2 SVGIG (reference sequence). The CDR3 has 13 amino acids. The CDR3 spells CAAEGGYEEGYTF. CDR3 coding DNA: TGTGCAGCAGAAGGGGGATATGAGGAAGGCTACACCTTC.

The chain carries TRBV4-3 and TRBJ2-2; no reliable D call. Germline lookup yields CDR1 LGHNA and CDR2 YSLEER. This CDR3 spans 18 amino acids. The V end was cut by 4 bases, the J end by 8 bases, with 26 bases between. DNA of the CDR3: TGCGCCAGCAGCCCTGTCAGCGCCCCGGCCCCACCGAGAGGGGAGCTGTTTTTT. The encoded protein is CASSPVSAPAPPRGELFF.

The chain recombines TRBV10-1 with TRBJ1-2; D uncertain. V was trimmed by 6 bases and J by 8 bases, leaving 7 bases between them. Germline CDR1 WNHNN, CDR2 SYGVQD (reference sequence). The CDR3 is 10 residues long. In DNA form, the CDR3 reads TGCGCCAGCAGGTATGGCGGCTACACCTTC. Its translation is CASRYGGYTF.

The chain joins TRBV29-1 to TRBJ2-7, with D perhaps TRBD2 (6 bases). The CDR3 spans 14 residues. V gave up 4 bases and J gave up 0 bases, with 13 bases separating them. Germline V gives CDR1 SQVTM, CDR2 ANQGSEA. The CDR3 loop reads CSVARDSLSYEQYF. The CDR3 DNA is TGCAGCGTTGCCCGGGACTCCCTCTCCTACGAGCAGTACTTC.

This chain joins TRBV4-2 and TRBJ1-4; D gene unclear. The CDR3 is made up of 15 amino acids. The V gene's germline CDR1 is LGHNA and CDR2 YNFKEQ. The V gene lost 0 bases and the J gene lost 8 bases, with 13 bases spanning the gap. The CDR3 DNA is TGTGCCAGCAGCCAAGATTTGACGTACGGGGAAAAACTGTTTTTT. It specifies CASSQDLTYGEKLFF.

This rearrangement joins TRBV5-1 to TRBJ2-1; 11 bases are shared with TRBD2. The germline V gene has CDR1 SGHRS and CDR2 YFSETQ. The CDR3 has 16 amino acids. The trim removed 4 bases at V and 9 bases at J, leaving 12 bases unmatched. The CDR3 DNA is TGCGCCAGCAGCATCCGTAGCGGGAGGGCCGCGTCTGAGCAGTTCTTC. Translating gives CASSIRSGRAASEQFF.

V is TRBV27 and J is TRBJ2-7; the D gene is possibly TRBD1 (5 bases). Germline V lookup: CDR1 MNHEY, CDR2 SMNVEV (reference sequence). V lost 4 bases and J lost 3, with 22 bases in between. The CDR3 totals 17 residues. As DNA, the CDR3 is TGTGCCAGCAGTTGCTTAAACTCAGGGCGGAAGGACTACGAGCAGTACTTC. Translating gives CASSCLNSGRKDYEQYF.

The rearrangement uses TRBV5-1 and TRBJ1-1; TRBD1 agrees at 9 bases. The CDR3 runs to 15 residues. The ends lost 0 bases at V and 3 bases at J; junction bases unmatched: 3. Per the germline V gene, CDR1 is SGHRS and CDR2 is YFSETQ. DNA of the CDR3: TGCGCCAGCAGCTTGGGAACAGGGGGCGACACTGAAGCTTTCTTT. It encodes CASSLGTGGDTEAFF.

The chain links TRBV7-9 to TRBJ1-1; no firm D call. Trimming removed 5 bases from V and 1 base from J, with 17 bases in between. Germline CDR1 is SEHNR and CDR2 is FQNEAQ (reference sequence). The length of the CDR3 is 16 residues. The CDR3 DNA sequence: TGTGCCAGCAGCCCCTCGGGGAGAGTTTCGAACACTGAAGCTTTCTTT. Its translation: CASSPSGRVSNTEAFF.

This rearrangement joins TRBV9 to TRBJ2-3, with D possibly matching TRBD2 (5 bases). V lost 0 bases, J lost 5 bases, and 10 bases lay in between. The CDR3 has 14 residues. Germline CDR1 reads SGDLS; CDR2 reads YYNGEE. The CDR3 region is CASSVGGARDTQYF. The CDR3 DNA is TGTGCCAGCAGCGTAGGGGGAGCCCGAGATACGCAGTATTTT.

This rearrangement joins TRBV21-1 to TRBJ1-1; TRBD1, the table's D call, was not compared with the DNA. TRBV21-1 is a recognized pseudogene. CDR3 length equals 16 residues. CDR3 in amino acids: CASKVVRDRSNTEAFF. CDR3 nucleotides: TGTGCCAGCAAAGTAGTCCGGGACAGGTCGAACACTGAAGCTTTCTTT.

This chain connects TRBV5-1 to TRBJ2-7; 8 bases line up with TRBD2. V lost 2 bases, J lost 3 bases, and 10 bases stayed unmatched. Germline CDR1 is SGHRS and CDR2 is YFSETQ. This CDR3 spans 16 amino acids. CDR3 in amino acids: CASSLSRAGVGYEQYF. CDR3 in DNA: TGCGCCAGCAGCTTATCAAGAGCGGGAGTTGGCTACGAGCAGTACTTC.

The chain uses TRBV30 and TRBJ2-1, with 10 nucleotides matching TRBD2. The junction had 5 bases not matched to a gene; V was cut back by 4 bases and J by 8 bases. Germline V gene sequence: CDR1 GTSNPN, CDR2 SVGIG (reference sequence). This CDR3 region has 13 residues. CDR3 in amino acids: CAWTSGSLDEQFF. The CDR3 DNA is TGTGCCTGGACTAGCGGGAGTTTAGATGAGCAGTTCTTC.

The gene calls are TRBV19 and TRBJ1-4; D uncertain. The length of the CDR3 is 14 residues. The V gene lost 6 bases and the J gene lost 8 bases, with 16 bases spanning the gap. The germline V gene has CDR1 LNHDA and CDR2 SQIVND (reference sequence). The CDR3 reads CASRAPGEVEKLFF. The CDR3 region has the DNA TGTGCCAGTAGAGCACCCGGGGAGGTAGAAAAACTGTTTTTT. Filled out from reference TRBV19 and TRBJ1-4, the complete variable domain reads DGGITQSPKYLFRKEGQNVTLSCEQNLNHDAMYWYRQDPGQGLRLIYYSQIVNDFQKGDIAEGYSVSREKKESFPLTVTSAQKNPTAFYLCASRAPGEVEKLFFGSGTQLSVL.

The chain uses TRBV6-5 and TRBJ2-7, with D maybe TRBD2 (5 bases). The germline V and J ends were trimmed by 2 bases and 0 bases, with 11 bases remaining between them. In germline, CDR1 is MNHEY, CDR2 SVGAGI. CDR3 length: 15 residues. CDR3 sequence (DNA): TGTGCCAGCAGTTACGGGTCAGGAGGCTCCTACGAGCAGTACTTC. Translation gives CASSYGSGGSYEQYF.